A single sample gave rise to the 5 T cell receptor beta chains below, sequenced in a study of cytomegalovirus exposure and HLA in healthy donors. It was with 60 Vbeta and 13 Jbeta primers that the PCR ran. Libraries were prepared by immunoSEQ multiplex PCR; TCRdb keeps only in-frame clonotypes and omits some of them. The data hold 200,000 to 250,000 clones, with roughly 80% observed a single time. Sequenced sample: PBMCs. These receptors were collected from a girl between 10 and 17 years old in good health and CMV-seronegative.

The chain couples TRBV7-8 to TRBJ2-7, with D maybe TRBD2 (7 bases). Per germline, CDR1 SGHVS and CDR2 FQNEAQ. V lost 5 bases, J lost 6 bases, and 20 bases lay in between. The length of the CDR3 is 15 residues. In DNA form, the CDR3 reads TGTGCCAGCAGCCCGGACAGAGCGGGAACCCCCGAGCAGTACTTC. It codes for CASSPDRAGTPEQYF.

This chain uses TRBV5-1 with TRBJ2-2; D unresolved. The length of the CDR3 is 16 residues. Looked up from germline, CDR1 is SGHRS and CDR2 is YFSETQ. The ends were cut back, 0 bases at V and 0 bases at J, with 9 bases in the middle. The CDR3 region is CASSLGHLPNTGELFF. In nucleotides, the CDR3 is TGCGCCAGCAGCTTGGGGCACCTGCCGAACACCGGGGAGCTGTTTTTT. Combining the CDR3 with reference TRBV5-1 and TRBJ2-2 gives the whole variable domain KAGVTQTPRYLIKTRGQQVTLSCSPISGHRSVSWYQQTPGQGLQFLFEYFSETQRNKGNFPGRFSGRQFSNSRSEMNVSTLELGDSALYLCASSLGHLPNTGELFFGEGSRLTVL.

This clone showed up just a few times. V is TRBV4-3 and J is TRBJ1-6, with D perhaps matching TRBD1 (5 bases). Trimming shortened V by 2 bases and J by 7 bases, and 15 bases separated the two germline ends. In germline, CDR1 is LGHNA, CDR2 YSLEER. The CDR3 is made up of 16 amino acids. The CDR3, as DNA: TGCGCCAGCAGCCAACTCGGGACTGCCCCAAATTCACCCCTCCACTTT. This sequence encodes CASSQLGTAPNSPLHF.

The rearrangement links TRBV2 to TRBJ1-5, with D maybe TRBD1 (6 bases). The CDR3 is made up of 14 amino acids. Per germline, CDR1 SNHLY and CDR2 FYNNEI. V was trimmed by 8 bases and J by 5 bases, leaving 16 bases between them. In nucleotides, the CDR3 is TGTGCCAGCGTTCCGGACAGACAATATCAGCCCCAGCATTTT. Its protein is CASVPDRQYQPQHF.

This clone was picked up one time. The chain is built from TRBV4-2 and TRBJ1-2; TRBD1 matches at 8 bases. The CDR3 has 13 amino acids. Germline CDR1 LGHNA, CDR2 YNFKEQ. After removal of 4 bases from V and 2 bases from J, the junction contained 0 bases not matched to a gene. CDR3 coding DNA: TGTGCCAGCAGCCGACAGGGGAACTATGGCTACACCTTC. Encoded protein: CASSRQGNYGYTF.